This T cell receptor beta chain was obtained from a study of blood T cell repertoires in COVID-19. Study background: Specimens from acute and convalescent COVID-19 originated in the United States, Italy and Spain. PBMCs, B-cell-depleted T cells, or T cells were the source of the cDNA or gDNA that made up the material.

The CDR3 has 14 amino acids. Trimming at V came to 3 bases and at J to 10 bases, leaving 6 bases not matched to a gene. From germline, CDR1 is SGHVS and CDR2 FQNEAQ. Authors' methods: Researchers report that nucleated cell counts were estimated from reference gene primer amplification. Clones were sequenced by immunoSEQ multiplex PCR, and TCRdb holds only the in-frame ones, with some missing. That table furnishes V, J and clone size, whereas the DNA furnished D and trimming. The sample gives hundreds of thousands of clones, 88% of which show up once; approximately 8.5% is in the top ten. V and J are TRBV7-8 and TRBJ1-6, with 7 bases lining up with TRBD1. The sample consisted of peripheral blood. This receptor was obtained from a man aged 18 to 29 with active or convalescent COVID-19. The CDR3 DNA reads TGTGCCAGCAGCTTTGACAGGGACGGATCACCCCTCCACTTT. Its protein product is CASSFDRDGSPLHF.